These 17 T cell receptor beta chains share one sample of origin, sequenced in a study of neoadjuvant anti-PD-1 for oral cavity cancer. Some clones are missing from TCRdb's copy, which holds only in-frame ones; the method was immunoSEQ multiplex PCR. The sample lists around 15,000 clones, about 37% seen once, with 39% in the top ten. Time point of the sample: after neoadjuvant nivolumab, at surgical resection. The material was tumor tissue, obtained after nivolumab (anti-PD-1) treatment. Receptors were obtained from a person aged 40 to 85 with oral cavity squamous cell carcinoma.

The chain has TRBV5-6 and TRBJ2-6; D is unclear. The CDR3 sequence is 17 residues long. Germline V gene sequence: CDR1 SGHDT, CDR2 YYEEEE. Trimming cost V 4 bases and J 3 bases, with 17 bases left between them. The DNA of the CDR3 is TGTGCCAGCAGCCCTATAACCGGCACTCTTGGGGCCAACGTCCTGACTTTC. Translated: CASSPITGTLGANVLTF.

This chain joins TRBV30 and TRBJ1-6, with D perhaps matching TRBD1 (5 bases). V lost 0 bases, J lost 0 bases, and 9 bases lay in between. The CDR3 runs 16 residues. CDR1 and CDR2 from the germline V gene are GTSNPN and SVGIG (reference sequence). The chain's CDR3 is CAWSVVGGSYNSPLHF. The CDR3 DNA follows: TGTGCCTGGAGTGTAGTTGGGGGCTCCTATAATTCACCCCTCCACTTT.

This chain links TRBV7-2 with TRBJ2-5; the D gene is possibly TRBD2 (5 bases). Germline CDR1 SGHTA, CDR2 FQGNSA. V was cut by 4 bases and J by 3 bases, with 12 bases left in between. The CDR3 consists of 14 residues. In DNA form, the CDR3 reads TGTGCCAGCAGCTGGAGGACGATGGAAGAGACCCAGTACTTC. As protein: CASSWRTMEETQYF.

This clone was seen only a few times. The DNA for the CDR3 is TGCGCCAGCAGGGAAGGGGCACCCTACGAGCAGTACTTC. Amino acid sequence: CASREGAPYEQYF. The chain carries TRBV10-2 and TRBJ2-7, with D maybe TRBD1 (5 bases). CDR1 is WSHSY and CDR2 is SAAADI in the germline V gene. The CDR3 is 13 residues long. V gave up 6 bases and J gave up 2 bases, with 11 bases separating them.

This clone appeared many times. The V gene is TRBV5-1, the J gene TRBJ1-2; 7 bases map to TRBD1. The V gene's germline CDR1 is SGHRS and CDR2 YFSETQ. CDR3 size: 15 residues. Germline trimming cut 1 base from V and 2 bases from J; bases unmatched to any gene: 5. The CDR3 DNA is TGCGCCAGCAGCTTGTTATCGGGACAGAACTATGGCTACACCTTC. Translated, it gives CASSLLSGQNYGYTF.

This clone was counted a few times. This chain uses TRBV11-2 with TRBJ1-3, with D unresolved. Looked up from germline, CDR1 is SGHAT and CDR2 is FQNNGV. CDR3 length equals 15 residues. V was pared by 0 bases and J by 0 bases, with 6 bases between. The DNA of the CDR3 is TGTGCCAGCAGCTTAGAGGGGATCTCTGGAAACACCATATATTTT. Its translation is CASSLEGISGNTIYF.

The chain links TRBV27 to TRBJ2-7; maybe TRBD1 (6 bases). Germline CDR1 MNHEY, CDR2 SMNVEV (reference sequence). This CDR3 has 17 amino acids. With 5 bases removed from V and 1 base from J, the gap between germline ends came to 21 bases. In nucleotides, the CDR3 is TGTGCCAGCAGTCCCCAGCAGGGGCCCCTTCAGTCCTACGAGCAGTACTTC. This translates into CASSPQQGPLQSYEQYF.

On this clone itself: An end of the junction does not agree with germline; a read error may underlie this. The chain has TRBV5-1 and TRBJ1-2; D may be TRBD1 (6 bases). Germline V gene lookup returns CDR1 SGHRS and CDR2 YFSETQ. The CDR3 runs to 14 residues. The CDR3 sequence: CASRLDSVTYGYTF. For the CDR3, the DNA is TGCGCCAGCAGGTTGGACAGTGTAACCTATGGCTACACCTTC.

This clone was recorded a few times. The CDR3 DNA reads TGTGCCAGCAGCCCCAACAGGGGCCGCTACTCGGTCAACGAGCAGTACTTC. This encodes CASSPNRGRYSVNEQYF. The genes are TRBV7-9 and TRBJ2-7, with TRBD1 identical over 7 bases. The trim removed 5 bases at V and 5 bases at J, leaving 18 bases unmatched. This CDR3 contains 17 residues. Germline values: CDR1 SEHNR, CDR2 FQNEAQ (reference sequence).

The V call is TRBV6-7, the J call TRBJ1-2, with D tentatively TRBD1 (5 bases). TRBV6-7 is flagged as an ORF with uncertain function. V dropped 5 bases and J dropped 6 bases, with 16 bases sitting between them. The CDR3 has 14 residues. CDR3 loop: CASSEWAGRDGYTF. The CDR3 DNA sequence: TGTGCCAGCAGTGAATGGGCAGGGAGAGATGGCTACACCTTC.

J is TRBJ1-2 and V is TRBV5-6, with 10 bases identical to TRBD1. Germline V lookup: CDR1 SGHDT, CDR2 YYEEEE. The CDR3 is 15 residues long. V shed 4 bases, J shed 9 bases, and the junction held 12 bases outside the gene matches. As DNA, the CDR3 is TGTGCCAGCAGCCCTCCCCCCGGGACAGGGGTTAGCTACACCTTC. Residues: CASSPPPGTGVSYTF.

The table lists this clone with a count of one. The chain is built from TRBV4-3 and TRBJ1-4; a possible D gene is TRBD1 (6 bases). V lost 1 base to trimming and J lost 1 base, with 13 bases between them. Looked up from germline, CDR1 is LGHNA and CDR2 is YSLEER. This CDR3 comprises 17 residues. CDR3: CASSQVGGGRTNEKLFF. The CDR3 DNA follows: TGCGCCAGCAGCCAAGTTGGGGGGGGGCGAACTAATGAAAAACTGTTTTTT.

CDR3 protein: CASSITAGPYYEQYF. CDR3 coding DNA: TGTGCCAGTAGTATCACGGCTGGTCCTTACTACGAGCAGTACTTC. The chain couples TRBV19 to TRBJ2-7; D is ambiguous. CDR3 length: 15 amino acids. Germline V gene sequence: CDR1 LNHDA, CDR2 SQIVND (reference sequence). V was cut by 3 bases and J by 3 bases, with 15 bases left in between. The full variable domain, rest sourced from reference TRBV19 and TRBJ2-7, is DGGITQSPKYLFRKEGQNVTLSCEQNLNHDAMYWYRQDPGQGLRLIYYSQIVNDFQKGDIAEGYSVSREKKESFPLTVTSAQKNPTAFYLCASSITAGPYYEQYFGPGTRLTVT.

This clone was seen only a few times. This chain joins TRBV2 and TRBJ2-2; TRBD1 matches at 7 bases. Germline values: CDR1 SNHLY, CDR2 FYNNEI. Trimming cost V 7 bases and J 2 bases; bases outside gene matches: 4. The CDR3 extends over 14 amino acids. The CDR3 DNA follows: TGTGCCAGCAAGGGGACAGAAAACACCGGGGAGCTGTTTTTT. Translation gives CASKGTENTGELFF.

This sequence joins TRBV5-1 and TRBJ2-1; D uncertain. The germline V and J ends were trimmed by 4 bases and 0 bases, with 8 bases remaining between them. CDR3 length: 14 amino acids. CDR1 and CDR2 (germline): SGHRS, YFSETQ. The CDR3 region has the DNA TGCGCCAGCAGCGGGGATAGCTCCTACAATGAGCAGTTCTTC. Translated: CASSGDSSYNEQFF.

The chain joins TRBV6-5 to TRBJ1-2, with 10 bases that match TRBD1. Per the germline V gene, CDR1 is MNHEY and CDR2 is SVGAGI. The CDR3 length is 14 residues. Losses at the gene ends were 4 bases for V and 6 bases for J; bases not matched to a gene: 5. This CDR3 is CASSSGQGNNGYTF. The CDR3 nucleotides read TGTGCCAGCAGTTCGGGACAGGGGAATAATGGCTACACCTTC.

This chain joins TRBV25-1 and TRBJ2-7; tentatively, D is TRBD1 (6 bases). V was trimmed by 9 bases and J by 2 bases, leaving 20 bases between them. Germline-derived CDR1 and CDR2 are MGHDK and SYGVNS. The CDR3 spans 15 residues. This chain's CDR3 is CARAGGDRITYEQYF. The CDR3 bases are TGTGCCAGAGCTGGGGGTGACAGGATCACCTACGAGCAGTACTTC.